These 25 T cell receptor beta chains were sequenced from one sample in a study of blood T cell repertoires in COVID-19. Sequenced by immunoSEQ multiplex PCR; TCRdb stores in-frame clones only, minus some. The sample consists of fewer than 350,000 clones, 85% of them appearing once. Specimen: PBMCs or T cells enriched from blood (not recorded which). Source of these receptors: a woman aged 25 to 39 who had been exposed to COVID-19.

This chain links TRBV19 with TRBJ1-3; no clear D. Germline V gene data show CDR1 as LNHDA and CDR2 as SQIVND (reference sequence). The CDR3 spans 15 residues. Trimming took 2 bases from V and 0 from J, leaving 8 bases between them. The CDR3 DNA sequence: TGTGCCAGTAGTATACGAGCATTCTCTGGAAACACCATATATTTT. This translates into CASSIRAFSGNTIYF.

The V and J genes are TRBV9 and TRBJ2-1, with D perhaps matching TRBD2 (6 bases). Germline V lookup: CDR1 SGDLS, CDR2 YYNGEE. V was clipped by 0 bases and J by 8 bases, with 18 bases between them. The CDR3 contains 16 residues. The CDR3 bases are TGTGCCAGCAGCGTAGGGCCTTGGGCGGGGAACGATGAGCAGTTCTTC. This codes for CASSVGPWAGNDEQFF.

The chain couples TRBV19 to TRBJ2-1; 10 positions match TRBD2. V shed 1 base and J 5 bases; nucleotides not matched to a gene: 5. The germline gives CDR1 LNHDA, CDR2 SQIVND (reference sequence). The CDR3 is made up of 16 amino acids. The CDR3 region is CASSIVGLAENNEQFF. CDR3 DNA: TGTGCCAGTAGTATAGTTGGACTAGCGGAGAACAATGAGCAGTTCTTC.

The genes are TRBV19 and TRBJ1-2; 8 nucleotides line up with TRBD1. V shed 5 bases, J shed 1 base, and the junction held 12 bases outside the gene matches. CDR1 is LNHDA, CDR2 SQIVND, per germline (reference sequence). The CDR3 is 17 residues long. In nucleotides, the CDR3 is TGTGCCAGTAGTGGGACACTAGGGACAGGCGATAACTATGGCTACACCTTC. Translation gives CASSGTLGTGDNYGYTF.

This clone has just a few counts. V is TRBV7-2 and J is TRBJ2-5; 9 nucleotides align to TRBD1. Germline CDR1 reads SGHTA; CDR2 reads FQGNSA. The CDR3 has 15 amino acids. After removal of 5 bases from V and 4 bases from J, the junction contained 8 bases not matched to a gene. The CDR3 is CASSVGDRVSETQYF. The CDR3 DNA reads as TGTGCCAGCAGCGTAGGGGACAGGGTCTCAGAGACCCAGTACTTC.

The gene calls are TRBV7-9 and TRBJ1-2; 8 bases line up with TRBD1. Germline V gene sequence: CDR1 SEHNR, CDR2 FQNEAQ (reference sequence). V was pared by 5 bases and J by 2 bases, with 4 bases of the junction left unmatched. This CDR3 has 14 amino acids. CDR3 DNA: TGTGCCAGCAGCATGGACAGGGAGAACTATGGCTACACCTTC. Translating it yields CASSMDRENYGYTF.

Concerning this clone: This CDR3 is also generated by other DNA sequences in the sample. The chain has TRBV7-9 and TRBJ1-2; the D is unclear. The CDR3 totals 13 residues. From germline, CDR1 is SEHNR and CDR2 FQNEAQ (reference sequence). V was shortened by 1 base and J by 3 bases, with 6 bases between the two germline ends. CDR3 in DNA: TGTGCCAGCAGCTTAGACCGAGACTATGGCTACACCTTC. Translating it yields CASSLDRDYGYTF.

This clone was detected only a few times. The chain links TRBV20-1 to TRBJ1-4; no definite D call. Trimming removed 3 bases from V and 7 bases from J, with 12 bases in between. Germline CDR1 DFQATT, CDR2 SNEGSKA (reference sequence). The CDR3 contains 13 residues. The CDR3 loop is CSASSARGEKLFF. The CDR3 DNA sequence: TGCAGTGCTAGTTCTGCAAGAGGTGAAAAACTGTTTTTT.

This clone occurred once. In the same sample, other DNA sequences code for this CDR3. This chain connects TRBV19 to TRBJ2-3; 7 bases are shared with TRBD2. There are 13 residues in the CDR3. V shed 1 base and J 6 bases; nucleotides not matched to a gene: 1. The germline gives CDR1 LNHDA, CDR2 SQIVND (reference sequence). The CDR3 reads CASSIGLADTQYF. CDR3 nucleotides: TGTGCCAGTAGTATAGGACTAGCCGATACGCAGTATTTT.

The gene calls are TRBV4-3 and TRBJ1-4; possible D gene TRBD1, 5 bases. Trimming shortened V by 0 bases and J by 3 bases, and 14 bases separated the two germline ends. Germline values: CDR1 LGHNA, CDR2 YSLEER. The CDR3 contains 17 residues. CDR3 DNA: TGCGCCAGCAGCCAAGACATCTTCAGGGTATCTAATGAAAAACTGTTTTTT. Protein sequence: CASSQDIFRVSNEKLFF.

The rearrangement joins TRBV10-3 to TRBJ2-7; TRBD2 might be the D (6 bases). This CDR3 spans 12 amino acids. Germline CDR1 and CDR2: ENHRY and SYGVKD. V was cut by 8 bases and J by 7 bases, with 15 bases left in between. The CDR3: CAISNGDWEQYF. The CDR3 DNA reads TGTGCCATCTCAAACGGGGACTGGGAGCAGTACTTC.

In the case of this clone: Other DNA sequences in the same sample also yield this CDR3. V and J are TRBV5-4 and TRBJ2-5, with 9 bases that match TRBD2. V shed 1 base and J 2 bases; nucleotides not matched to a gene: 3. Germline CDR1 is SGHNT and CDR2 is YYREEE (reference sequence). CDR3 size: 15 residues. The CDR3 nucleotides are TGTGCCAGCAGCTTGCGGCGGGGGGGACAAGAGACCCAGTACTTC. This translates into CASSLRRGGQETQYF.

V usage is TRBV5-8 and J usage is TRBJ1-1; D ambiguous. This CDR3 has 16 amino acids. Between the trimmed V and J ends, which lost 5 bases and 4 bases, there was a span of 21 bases. Germline V gives CDR1 SGHTS, CDR2 YDEGEE. As DNA, the CDR3 is TGTGCCAGCAGGGAAATTAGACCCGGAGAGGGCACTGAAGCTTTCTTT. It codes for CASREIRPGEGTEAFF.

The rearrangement uses TRBV11-2 and TRBJ1-1; TRBD1 matches at 7 bases. The J segment lost 0 bases and the V segment lost 1 base, leaving 5 bases of the junction unmatched. The CDR3 is 16 amino acids. The V gene's germline CDR1 is SGHAT and CDR2 FQNNGV. The CDR3 coding sequence is TGTGCCAGCAGCTTAGGACAGGGACATATGAACACTGAAGCTTTCTTT. Its translation: CASSLGQGHMNTEAFF.

The chain has TRBV3-1 (or the pseudogene TRBV3-2) and TRBJ2-7, with TRBD2 matching over 12 bases. CDR3 length equals 15 residues. Germline CDR1 is LGHDT and CDR2 is YNNKEL (reference sequence). Trimming cost V 2 bases and J 2 bases; bases outside gene matches: 1. This CDR3 reads CASSQLAGGPYEQYF. As DNA, the CDR3 is TGTGCCAGCAGCCAACTAGCGGGAGGGCCCTACGAGCAGTACTTC.

The rearrangement links TRBV19 to TRBJ2-1; D may be TRBD2 (6 bases). V gave up 7 bases and J gave up 7 bases, with 20 bases separating them. Per germline, CDR1 LNHDA and CDR2 SQIVND (reference sequence). The CDR3 has 15 residues. The CDR3 here is CASTPSGLAANEQFF. Written as DNA, the CDR3 is TGTGCCAGTACTCCCTCGGGACTCGCCGCGAATGAGCAGTTCTTC.

This chain connects TRBV5-6 to TRBJ2-7; TRBD1 is a possible D gene (5 bases). Germline V CDR1 and CDR2: SGHDT, YYEEEE. This CDR3 has 13 amino acids. V lost 0 bases and J 6 bases, leaving 10 bases between the germline ends. CDR3 in amino acids: CASSLGGTGEQYF. CDR3 DNA sequence: TGTGCCAGCAGCTTGGGGGGCACGGGCGAGCAGTACTTC.

The V gene is TRBV7-2, the J gene TRBJ2-7; TRBD2 aligns across 7 bases. The germline V gene encodes CDR1 SGHTA and CDR2 FQGNSA. J lost 4 bases, V lost 4 bases, and 10 bases had no gene match. The CDR3 has 15 residues. CDR3 residues: CASSSGAGVQYEQYF. The CDR3 DNA follows: TGTGCCAGCAGCTCCGGGGCGGGAGTTCAATACGAGCAGTACTTC. Full variable domain (rest looked up from reference TRBV7-2 and TRBJ2-7): GAGVSQSPSNKVTEKGKDVELRCDPISGHTALYWYRQSLGQGLEFLIYFQGNSAPDKSGLPSDRFSAERTGGSVSTLTIQRTQQEDSAVYLCASSSGAGVQYEQYFGPGTRLTVT.

The rearrangement joins TRBV10-2 to TRBJ2-2; D remains unclear. Germline loops: CDR1 WSHSY, CDR2 SAAADI. The ends were cut back, 5 bases at V and 5 bases at J, with 9 bases in the middle. This CDR3 region has 13 residues. Here the CDR3 reads CASSIDRTGELFF. The CDR3 DNA reads TGCGCCAGCAGTATCGATAGAACCGGGGAGCTGTTTTTT.

The genes are TRBV18 and TRBJ1-1; D may be TRBD1 (5 bases). V was clipped by 6 bases and J by 4 bases, with 21 bases between them. The CDR3 sequence is 16 residues long. The germline V gene has CDR1 KGHSH and CDR2 LQKENI. The CDR3 DNA sequence: TGTGCCAGCTCTCTCGAACCGACAGTTAGGTTCACTGAAGCTTTCTTT. Translated, it gives CASSLEPTVRFTEAFF.

The rearrangement joins TRBV5-4 to TRBJ1-1, with D unclear. V was shortened by 2 bases and J by 1 base, with 15 bases between the two germline ends. CDR3 length: 16 amino acids. CDR1 is SGHNT, CDR2 YYREEE, per germline (reference sequence). For the CDR3, the DNA is TGTGCCAGCAGCTTCGCAGGTGCCCCTACGAACACTGAAGCTTTCTTT. Protein: CASSFAGAPTNTEAFF. The complete variable domain, with remaining parts taken from reference TRBV5-4 and TRBJ1-1, reads ETGVTQSPTHLIKTRGQQVTLRCSSQSGHNTVSWYQQALGQGPQFIFQYYREEENGRGNFPPRFSGLQFPNYSSELNVNALELDDSALYLCASSFAGAPTNTEAFFGQGTRLTVV.

The chain joins TRBV7-2 to TRBJ1-1; a weak D match, TRBD1 (5 bases). This CDR3 has 13 residues. The germline V gene has CDR1 SGHTA and CDR2 FQGNSA. Trimming took off 5 bases at V and 0 bases at J, with 7 bases between the two ends. The DNA for the CDR3 is TGTGCCAGCAGCGGGGCAGTGAACACTGAAGCTTTCTTT. Translation gives CASSGAVNTEAFF.

The genes are TRBV28 and TRBJ2-7, with 9 positions matching TRBD1. J lost 5 bases, V lost 5 bases, and 10 bases had no gene match. The CDR3 contains 15 residues. Germline V CDR1 and CDR2: MDHEN, SYDVKM. CDR3: CASSMPGQGTHEQYF. The CDR3 nucleotides are TGTGCCAGCAGTATGCCGGGACAGGGTACGCACGAGCAGTACTTC.

This rearrangement joins TRBV2 to TRBJ1-1; D ambiguous. The CDR3 spans 13 residues. Germline CDR1 and CDR2: SNHLY and FYNNEI. Trimming pared 6 bases from V and 5 bases from J, leaving 13 bases between. The CDR3, as DNA: TGTGCCAGCAGCCCCCGCCAGTTAACTGAAGCTTTCTTT. Translation gives CASSPRQLTEAFF.

The gene calls are TRBV11-3 and TRBJ2-7; D unresolved. CDR1 is SGHNT and CDR2 is YENEEA in the germline V gene. V was pared by 5 bases and J by 5 bases, with 10 bases between. The CDR3 loop spans 12 amino acids. The CDR3 protein is CASSRGPNEQYF. The CDR3 DNA follows: TGTGCCAGCAGCAGAGGTCCCAACGAGCAGTACTTC.